A selection of T cell receptor beta chains follows, all from one sample in a study of radiotherapy plus CTLA-4 blockade in lung cancer. Clones were read by immunoSEQ multiplex PCR, and TCRdb kept only the in-frame ones, dropping some. The repertoire has about 87,000 clones, more than 85% of them found once; the top ten carry 15% to 20%. The material was peripheral blood, obtained from a patient treated with radiotherapy plus ipilimumab. Source of these receptors: a human donor with non-small cell lung cancer that progressed on radiotherapy plus ipilimumab. The CDR3 runs from the conserved cysteine through the conserved F or W. D genes are given only for firm matches. Not all rows give a size; the values are once, few, many and, for expanded clones, a class.

>22|NA|TRBV7-3|TRBD2|TRBJ2-2
CASSLTSVGTVPGLADTGELFF
TGTGCCAGCAGCTTAACTTCCGTCGGGACAGTACCGGGACTAGCGGACACCGGGGAGCTGTTTTTT
>15|once|TRBV6-6|TRBD2|TRBJ2-5
CASSYAAGGEETQYF
TGTGCCAGCAGTTACGCGGCGGGGGGGGAGGAGACCCAGTACTTC
>13|NA|TRBV19|NA|TRBJ1-1
CASSISQNTEAFF
TGTGCCAGTAGTATTTCCCAGAACACTGAAGCTTTCTTT
>15|NA|TRBV27|TRBD1|TRBJ2-2
CASSPRTGNTGELFF
TGTGCCAGCAGTCCTCGGACAGGGAACACCGGGGAGCTGTTTTTT
>15|NA|TRBV7-9|NA|TRBJ2-4
CASSLEGGGRNIQYF
TGTGCCAGCAGCTTAGAGGGAGGAGGGCGAAACATTCAGTACTTC
>17|NA|TRBV25-1|TRBD1|TRBJ2-1
CASSDPLSWDRSNEQFF
TGTGCCAGCAGTGACCCTCTTAGCTGGGACAGGTCAAATGAGCAGTTCTTC
>14|NA|TRBV19|TRBD1|TRBJ2-7
CASRAGTGVNEQYF
TGTGCCAGTAGAGCCGGGACAGGGGTCAACGAGCAGTACTTC
>12|NA|TRBV9|NA|TRBJ1-1
CATGRGVGEAFF
TGTGCCACAGGGAGGGGTGTGGGTGAAGCTTTCTTT
>13|NA|TRBV5-4|NA|TRBJ1-2
CASSLDRDYGYTF
TGTGCCAGCAGCTTGGACAGGGATTATGGCTACACCTTC
>12|NA|TRBV5-1|NA|TRBJ2-7
CASSFTSYEQYF
TGCGCCAGCAGCTTTACTAGCTACGAGCAGTACTTC
>16|NA|TRBV18|TRBD2|TRBJ2-2
CASSPGAGGPTGELFF
TGTGCCAGCTCACCAGGAGCGGGAGGGCCGACCGGGGAGCTGTTTTTT
>14|NA|TRBV16|NA|TRBJ1-1
CASSQSVMNTEAFF
TGTGCCAGCAGCCAATCGGTCATGAACACTGAAGCTTTCTTT
>14|NA|TRBV5-4|TRBD1|TRBJ1-1
CASSINRGLTEAFF
TGTGCCAGCAGCATAAACAGGGGATTGACTGAAGCTTTCTTT
>11|NA|TRBV2|NA|TRBJ2-2
CASSEPGELFF
TGTGCCAGCAGTGAACCCGGGGAGCTGTTTTTT
>14|NA|TRBV5-8|NA|TRBJ2-7
CASSLAGGSYEQYF
TGTGCCAGCAGCTTGGCTGGAGGTTCCTACGAGCAGTACTTC
>18|NA|TRBV12-5|TRBD1|TRBJ1-4
CASGLDRGLNATNEKLFF
TGTGCTAGTGGTTTGGACAGGGGACTTAATGCAACTAATGAAAAACTGTTTTTT
>12|NA|TRBV7-2|NA|TRBJ1-5
CASSFNGQPQHF
TGTGCCAGCAGCTTTAATGGTCAGCCCCAGCATTTT
>13|NA|TRBV15|NA|TRBJ1-1
CATSSRDGAEAFF
TGTGCCACCAGCTCCCGAGATGGGGCTGAAGCTTTCTTT
>12|NA|TRBV21-1|NA|TRBJ2-3
CASSKATDTQYF
TGTGCCAGCAGTAAAGCCACAGATACGCAGTATTTT
>15|NA|TRBV6-6|NA|TRBJ1-2
CASNLSQGKNYGYTF
TGTGCCAGCAACCTAAGTCAGGGAAAAAACTATGGCTACACCTTC
>14|NA|TRBV18|TRBD1|TRBJ2-3
CASSPSTGGDTQYF
TGTGCCAGCTCACCAAGTACAGGGGGTGATACGCAGTATTTT
>15|NA|TRBV9|NA|TRBJ2-2
CASSVANQNTGELFF
TGTGCCAGCAGCGTCGCTAATCAGAACACCGGGGAGCTGTTTTTT
>16|NA|TRBV6-5|NA|TRBJ1-1
CASSYGFQATNTEAFF
TGTGCCAGCAGTTACGGGTTCCAGGCAACGAACACTGAAGCTTTCTTT
>15|NA|TRBV2|TRBD1|TRBJ2-3
CASSADRGSTDTQYF
TGTGCCAGCAGTGCCGACAGGGGTAGCACAGATACGCAGTATTTT
>16|NA|TRBV5-6|TRBD1|TRBJ1-1
CASSRQGTGTRAEAFF
TGTGCCAGCAGCCGGCAGGGGACAGGGACGAGGGCTGAAGCTTTCTTT
>15|NA|TRBV19|TRBD1|TRBJ1-1
CASSKGQASIYGAFF
TGTGCCAGTAGTAAAGGACAGGCCAGCATTTATGGTGCTTTCTTT
>16|NA|TRBV10-3|TRBD2|TRBJ2-3
CAISESKAGGPYTQYF
TGTGCCATCAGTGAGTCCAAAGCGGGGGGGCCATATACGCAGTATTTT
>15|NA|TRBV4-1|NA|TRBJ2-1
CASSQQGAIHNEQFF
TGCGCCAGCAGCCAACAGGGTGCTATCCACAATGAGCAGTTCTTC
>12|NA|TRBV14|NA|TRBJ2-7
CASSQGPYEQYF
TGTGCCAGCAGCCAAGGCCCTTACGAGCAGTACTTC
>14|NA|TRBV6-6|NA|TRBJ1-2
CASGDRQDNYGYTF
TGTGCCAGCGGAGACAGACAGGATAACTATGGCTACACCTTC
>13|NA|TRBV25-1|TRBD1|TRBJ1-2
CASGDRGLYGYTF
TGTGCCAGCGGGGACAGGGGGCTATATGGCTACACCTTC
>13|once|TRBV10-3|NA|TRBJ2-5
CAISEMVGETQYF
TGTGCCATCAGTGAGATGGTCGGAGAGACCCAGTACTTC
>18|NA|TRBV4-3|TRBD2|TRBJ2-3
CASSQGLSSGEGTDTQYF
TGCGCCAGCAGCCAAGGTCTGAGTAGCGGGGAGGGCACAGATACGCAGTATTTT
>18|NA|TRBV4-2|NA|TRBJ1-5
CASSQETVGGGRNQPQHF
TGTGCCAGCAGCCAAGAGACGGTGGGGGGAGGCCGCAATCAGCCCCAGCATTTT
>14|NA|TRBV7-2|TRBD1|TRBJ2-2
CASSLALGQWELFF
TGTGCCAGCAGCTTAGCGTTGGGACAGTGGGAGCTGTTTTTT
>14|NA|TRBV5-1|NA|TRBJ1-2
CASSLAVTGDGYTF
TGCGCCAGCAGCTTGGCCGTTACAGGAGATGGCTACACCTTC
>13|NA|TRBV5-6|TRBD1|TRBJ1-2
CASSRDRDYGYTF
TGTGCCAGCAGCCGGGACAGGGACTATGGCTACACCTTC
>15|NA|TRBV7-9|TRBD2|TRBJ2-7
CASGRDGGKGYEQYF
TGTGCCAGCGGGAGGGACGGCGGGAAGGGCTACGAGCAGTACTTC
>12|once|TRBV2|TRBD1|TRBJ1-2
CASRGQVPYYTF
TGTGCCAGCAGGGGACAGGTCCCCTACTACACCTTC
>15|NA|TRBV5-1|TRBD2|TRBJ2-3
CASRLGVAGTDTQYF
TGCGCCAGCAGACTCGGGGTAGCGGGGACCGATACGCAGTATTTT
>15|NA|TRBV29-1|NA|TRBJ2-3
CSVSLQGRSTDTQYF
TGCAGCGTCTCCCTCCAGGGAAGGTCCACAGATACGCAGTATTTT
>11|NA|TRBV7-2|NA|TRBJ2-7
CASSSRYEQYF
TGTGCCAGCAGCTCCAGGTACGAGCAGTACTTC
>16|NA|TRBV25-1|TRBD1|TRBJ2-2
CTSSPILWGQPGELFF
TGTACCAGCAGTCCGATCCTTTGGGGACAGCCCGGGGAGCTGTTTTTT
>16|NA|TRBV18|NA|TRBJ1-2
CASALQGNVANDGYTF
TGTGCCAGCGCCCTCCAGGGCAACGTTGCAAATGATGGCTACACCTTC
>14|NA|TRBV2|NA|TRBJ1-6
CASIRDNSYSPLHF
TGTGCCAGCATCAGGGACAACTCGTATTCACCCCTCCACTTT
>17|NA|TRBV28|TRBD1|TRBJ1-1
CASSLFRQGMMNTEAFF
TGTGCCAGCAGTTTATTCCGACAGGGGATGATGAACACTGAAGCTTTCTTT
>14|few|TRBV19|TRBD1|TRBJ1-5
CASLRTGGNQPQHF
TGTGCCAGCCTTCGGACAGGGGGTAACCAGCCCCAGCATTTT
>14|once|TRBV4-1|NA|TRBJ2-5
CASSQWGLDETQYF
TGCGCCAGCAGCCAGTGGGGGCTTGATGAGACCCAGTACTTC
>14|NA|TRBV7-2|TRBD1|TRBJ2-7
CASKGTGGGYEQYF
TGTGCCAGCAAGGGGACAGGGGGCGGCTACGAGCAGTACTTC
>14|once|TRBV30|NA|TRBJ1-1
CAWSVVPADTEAFF
TGTGCCTGGAGTGTAGTACCTGCGGACACTGAAGCTTTCTTT
>14|few|TRBV10-3|NA|TRBJ1-2
CAITPGGTLYGYTF
TGTGCCATCACCCCGGGAGGGACACTGTATGGCTACACCTTC
>14|NA|TRBV7-9|NA|TRBJ2-5
CASSLDDSQETQYF
TGTGCCAGCAGCTTAGACGACAGCCAAGAGACCCAGTACTTC
>15|NA|TRBV7-6|TRBD2|TRBJ2-7
CASSLGTSGSYEQYF
TGTGCCAGCAGCTTGGGGACTAGCGGGTCCTACGAGCAGTACTTC
>15|NA|TRBV7-2|NA|TRBJ2-2
CASSPSGGDTGELFF
TGTGCCAGCAGCCCTTCCGGGGGAGACACCGGGGAGCTGTTTTTT
>14|once|TRBV27|TRBD1|TRBJ1-6
CASRGTGKGSPLHF
TGTGCCAGCAGGGGGACAGGGAAAGGGTCACCCCTCCACTTT